Listed here are 19 T cell receptor beta chains from one sample, sequenced in a study of shared clonotypes between healthy human individuals. Repertoires were generated with immunoSEQ multiplex PCR, while TCRdb's copy carries only in-frame clones and drops some. Of 2 million to 3 million clones listed, 80% to 95% are singletons. The sample comprised naive CD4+ T cells from PBMCs. The subset denotes: CD45RA+ positively selected. The receptors were sampled from a man aged 18 to 30 in good health. Some clones in this sample may be carry-over from other donors' samples.

This chain joins TRBV2 and TRBJ1-1; 7 bases line up with TRBD1. Germline-derived CDR1 and CDR2 are SNHLY and FYNNEI. The trim removed 7 bases at V and 4 bases at J, leaving 6 bases unmatched. The CDR3 is 13 amino acids. The CDR3 DNA is TGTGCCAGCAACCAGGGGGGAAGCACTGAAGCTTTCTTT. Its protein is CASNQGGSTEAFF.

The chain is built from TRBV5-1 and TRBJ2-2; TRBD1 is a possible D gene (5 bases). Germline CDR1 reads SGHRS; CDR2 reads YFSETQ. The CDR3 sequence is 16 residues long. Trimming shortened V by 0 bases and J by 0 bases, and 9 bases separated the two germline ends. This CDR3 is CASSLVQAANTGELFF. The CDR3, as DNA: TGCGCCAGCAGCTTGGTACAGGCAGCGAACACCGGGGAGCTGTTTTTT.

The rearrangement links TRBV4-1 to TRBJ2-1; TRBD2 matches 12 bases. This CDR3 spans 16 amino acids. Trimming removed 6 bases from V and 4 bases from J; junction bases left unmatched: 7. CDR1 MGHRA and CDR2 YSYEKL come from the germline V gene. The CDR3 DNA sequence: TGCGCCAGCAGGGCTAGCGGGAGGGCCCAATACAATGAGCAGTTCTTC. Amino acids: CASRASGRAQYNEQFF.

The chain has TRBV7-9 and TRBJ2-5, with D maybe TRBD1 (6 bases). This CDR3 contains 15 residues. V gave up 5 bases and J gave up 5 bases, with 18 bases separating them. Germline loops: CDR1 SEHNR, CDR2 FQNEAQ (reference sequence). Written as DNA, the CDR3 is TGTGCCAGCAGCCCGTTTCGCCTAAGGGGGGAGACCCAGTACTTC. Its protein is CASSPFRLRGETQYF.

The chain couples TRBV11-1 to TRBJ2-1; 9 bases line up with TRBD2. The CDR3 has 15 residues. Looked up from germline, CDR1 is SGHAT and CDR2 is FQDESV (reference sequence). J was trimmed by 10 bases and V by 5 bases; bases with no gene match: 12. The CDR3 DNA reads as TGTGCCAGCAGCCCCGGGGTAGCGGGAGATTACGAGCAGTTCTTC. Amino acid sequence: CASSPGVAGDYEQFF.

Of note for this clone: This sample also contains other DNA sequences that code for the same CDR3. The rearrangement links TRBV28 to TRBJ2-7, with TRBD2 matching over 8 bases. The CDR3 totals 15 residues. The V and J ends lost 2 bases and 0 bases, in that order; junction bases with no gene match: 3. CDR1 is MDHEN and CDR2 is SYDVKM in the germline V gene. The CDR3 bases are TGTGCCAGCAGTTTAAGTACTAGCGGCTCCTACGAGCAGTACTTC. This translates into CASSLSTSGSYEQYF.

Concerning this clone: This same CDR3 is encoded by further DNA sequences in the sample. The chain recombines TRBV6-1 with TRBJ2-1, with D uncertain. Trimming took 8 bases from V and 4 from J, leaving 6 bases between them. This CDR3 is 11 amino acids long. Germline V gives CDR1 MNHNS, CDR2 SASEGT. CDR3 bases: TGTGCCAGCTTCGGGTACAATGAGCAGTTCTTC. It encodes CASFGYNEQFF.

J is TRBJ2-7 and V is TRBV5-1; a weak D match, TRBD1 (6 bases). The V end lost 5 bases, the J end lost 5 bases, and 11 bases lay between the germline ends. The CDR3 has 12 residues. Germline CDR1 reads SGHRS; CDR2 reads YFSETQ. This chain's CDR3 is CASSMKGDEQYF. For the CDR3, the DNA is TGCGCCAGCAGTATGAAGGGGGACGAGCAGTACTTC. The variable domain in full, completed from reference TRBV5-1 and TRBJ2-7, reads KAGVTQTPRYLIKTRGQQVTLSCSPISGHRSVSWYQQTPGQGLQFLFEYFSETQRNKGNFPGRFSGRQFSNSRSEMNVSTLELGDSALYLCASSMKGDEQYFGPGTRLTVT.

This clone has a single count. The V gene is TRBV11-1, the J gene TRBJ2-4; 7 positions match TRBD1. The CDR3 consists of 14 residues. V shed 4 bases and J 12 bases; nucleotides not matched to a gene: 12. Germline V gene data show CDR1 as SGHAT and CDR2 as FQDESV (reference sequence). The CDR3 nucleotides are TGTGCCAGCAGCTCGGGACAGACCTGGGTTGGTCAGTACTTC. Its translation is CASSSGQTWVGQYF.

The J gene is TRBJ1-1, the V gene TRBV23-1; tentative D call: TRBD1 (5 bases). TRBV23-1 is an open reading frame whose function is uncertain. V shed 7 bases and J shed 8 bases, with 26 bases lying between them. This CDR3 contains 16 residues. CDR3 sequence reads: CASTLGRENTTREAFF. The CDR3 coding sequence is TGCGCCAGCACCCTGGGACGGGAGAATACAACTAGAGAAGCTTTCTTT.

This chain links TRBV28 with TRBJ1-5; TRBD1 matches 9 bases. Losses at the gene ends were 5 bases for V and 6 bases for J; bases not matched to a gene: 8. The CDR3 is 15 amino acids. The germline CDR1 and CDR2 sequences are MDHEN and SYDVKM. The DNA for the CDR3 is TGTGCCAGCAGTCACAGAGACAGGGGGGTTCAGCCCCAGCATTTT. Translated: CASSHRDRGVQPQHF.

This chain uses TRBV5-4 with TRBJ2-1, with a weak D call TRBD2 (6 bases). Trimming removed 5 bases from V and 5 bases from J, with 17 bases in between. The length of the CDR3 is 15 residues. The germline CDR1 and CDR2 sequences are SGHNT and YYREEE (reference sequence). CDR3 nucleotide sequence: TGTGCCAGCAGTTCCGGGACTTTCAGTAACAATGAGCAGTTCTTC. It specifies CASSSGTFSNNEQFF.

J is TRBJ2-2 and V is TRBV27; 10 nucleotides match TRBD2. Trimming cost V 5 bases and J 7 bases; bases outside gene matches: 7. The CDR3 runs 15 residues. Germline V lookup: CDR1 MNHEY, CDR2 SMNVEV (reference sequence). CDR3 protein: CASSPSGRQDGELFF. CDR3 nucleotide sequence: TGTGCCAGCAGTCCTAGCGGGAGACAGGACGGGGAGCTGTTTTTT.

The rearrangement links TRBV29-1 to TRBJ2-5; 10 bases align to TRBD1. The CDR3 contains 14 residues. Unmatched junction bases numbered 8, after V lost 5 bases and J lost 5 bases. Germline V gene sequence: CDR1 SQVTM, CDR2 ANQGSEA. CDR3 nucleotides: TGCAGCGTTAAGGACAGGGGGGCGGGCGAGACCCAGTACTTC. Translating gives CSVKDRGAGETQYF.

V and J are TRBV15 and TRBJ2-3, with D possibly called TRBD1 or TRBD2 (5 bases each). In germline, CDR1 is LNHNV, CDR2 YYDKDF (reference sequence). The V end lost 0 bases, the J end lost 0 bases, and 13 bases lay between the germline ends. This CDR3 region has 17 residues. As DNA, the CDR3 is TGTGCCACCAGCAGAGATGGGGCGAGGGCTAGCACAGATACGCAGTATTTT. It specifies CATSRDGARASTDTQYF. The complete variable domain, with remaining parts taken from reference TRBV15 and TRBJ2-3, reads DAMVIQNPRYQVTQFGKPVTLSCSQTLNHNVMYWYQQKSSQAPKLLFHYYDKDFNNEADTPDNFQSRRPNTSFCFLDIRSPGLGDTAMYLCATSRDGARASTDTQYFGPGTRLTVL.

The chain has TRBV19 and TRBJ2-1, with D possibly being TRBD2 (5 bases). V lost 3 bases, J lost 5 bases, and 17 bases lay in between. Germline values: CDR1 LNHDA, CDR2 SQIVND (reference sequence). The CDR3 has 16 residues. The CDR3 region has the DNA TGTGCCAGTAGTATCTTTGGACTTTACAACCACAATGAGCAGTTCTTC. Translated: CASSIFGLYNHNEQFF.

This chain links TRBV11-2 with TRBJ1-2; D unclear. V was pared by 5 bases and J by 0 bases, with 7 bases between. The germline V gene encodes CDR1 SGHAT and CDR2 FQNNGV. CDR3 length equals 13 residues. The CDR3 protein is CASSREPNYGYTF. In nucleotides, the CDR3 is TGTGCCAGCAGCCGGGAACCTAACTATGGCTACACCTTC.

The chain is built from TRBV7-9 and TRBJ1-2; tentatively, D is TRBD1 (6 bases). V dropped 4 bases and J dropped 3 bases, with 15 bases sitting between them. The CDR3 has 15 residues. Germline V gene data show CDR1 as SEHNR and CDR2 as FQNEAQ (reference sequence). The CDR3 here is CASSSGRGSYYGYTF. The CDR3 DNA follows: TGTGCCAGCAGCTCCGGGAGGGGGTCTTACTATGGCTACACCTTC.

The chain carries TRBV11-2 and TRBJ2-7, with 11 bases fitting TRBD2. CDR1 SGHAT and CDR2 FQNNGV come from the germline V gene. V was clipped by 4 bases and J by 7 bases; unmatched bases: 9. This CDR3 is 15 amino acids long. CDR3 in DNA: TGTGCCAGCAGCTCCGTAGCGGGAGGGCCAGGAGAGCAGTACTTC. This translates into CASSSVAGGPGEQYF.